This T cell receptor beta chain was found in a study of human T cells and chemical hapten exposure. As for the study in general: The study sensitized with 2% DPC on a roughly 2 cm by roughly 2 cm patch of upper inner arm skin.

V was clipped by 6 bases and J by 7 bases, with 12 bases between them. There are 12 residues in the CDR3. Germline V gene data show CDR1 as SEHNR and CDR2 as FQNEAQ (reference sequence). Indicated time point: patch test 2, 6 weeks after DPC sensitization. Stated treatment: therapeutic diphenylcyclopropenone sensitization with weekly scalp DPC. It was the library that attached unique molecular identifiers to individual cDNA molecules. Using its own MiXCR run on the RACE reads, TCRdb lists one record per CDR3 protein. Here the sample spans 330,000 or so distinct CDR3 sequences, 6% to 7% being singletons.

The sequence was obtained from a woman between 18 and 29 years old with alopecia areata. Some clones in this sample may be carry-over from other donors' samples. The material sequenced was whole blood, taken in connection with sensitization to the hapten diphenylcyclopropenone (DPC). The chain joins TRBV7-9 to TRBJ1-1; tentatively, D is TRBD1 (6 bases). The CDR3 is CASSSRGNEAFF. The CDR3 DNA reads TGTGCCAGCAGTTCCAGGGGAAATGAAGCTTTCTTT.